A selection of T cell receptor beta chains follows, all from one sample in a study of cytomegalovirus exposure and HLA in healthy donors. The protocol was immunoSEQ multiplex PCR, while the TCRdb copy is restricted to in-frame clones and leaves out a portion. The profile shows about 180,000 clones, 77% of them singletons. The sample comprised PBMCs. The receptors here all came from a young man in good health and CMV-seronegative. Each CDR3 is given with its conserved first and last residue. The order of the fields is J gene, D gene, clone size, V gene, CDR3 protein, CDR3 DNA. D genes are given only for firm matches. Clone size is given for some rows only: seen once, a few or many times, or a class if the clone is expanded.

J gene: TRBJ2-4
D gene: TRBD1
clone size: .
V gene: TRBV5-6
CDR3 protein: CASSPGTGSGVIAKNIQYF
CDR3 DNA: TGTGCCAGCAGCCCCGGGACAGGGTCCGGGGTAATAGCCAAAAACATTCAGTACTTC

J gene: TRBJ1-1
D gene: TRBD1
clone size: .
V gene: TRBV7-9
CDR3 protein: CASSRTGVAEAFF
CDR3 DNA: TGTGCCAGCAGCAGAACAGGGGTCGCTGAAGCTTTCTTT

J gene: TRBJ1-5
D gene: .
clone size: .
V gene: TRBV18
CDR3 protein: CASSPRGRGSNQPQHF
CDR3 DNA: TGTGCCAGCTCACCACGAGGGAGGGGAAGCAATCAGCCCCAGCATTTT

J gene: TRBJ2-5
D gene: .
clone size: .
V gene: TRBV11-1
CDR3 protein: CASSLDGEETQYF
CDR3 DNA: TGTGCCAGCAGCTTAGACGGAGAAGAGACCCAGTACTTC

J gene: TRBJ1-1
D gene: TRBD1
clone size: .
V gene: TRBV30
CDR3 protein: CAWINLQGWTEAFF
CDR3 DNA: TGTGCCTGGATTAACCTACAGGGGTGGACTGAAGCTTTCTTT

J gene: TRBJ2-4
D gene: .
clone size: .
V gene: TRBV5-6
CDR3 protein: CASSHSGLAKNIQYF
CDR3 DNA: TGTGCCAGCAGCCACTCAGGGTTGGCCAAAAACATTCAGTACTTC

J gene: TRBJ1-4
D gene: .
clone size: few
V gene: TRBV28
CDR3 protein: CASRARDNEKLFF
CDR3 DNA: TGTGCCAGCAGGGCCAGGGATAATGAAAAACTGTTTTTT

J gene: TRBJ2-7
D gene: TRBD1
clone size: .
V gene: TRBV18
CDR3 protein: CASSPPRQGPYEQYF
CDR3 DNA: TGTGCCAGCTCACCACCCCGACAGGGCCCCTACGAGCAGTACTTC

J gene: TRBJ1-1
D gene: .
clone size: .
V gene: TRBV20-1
CDR3 protein: CSAGKSAEAFF
CDR3 DNA: TGCAGTGCCGGGAAGTCGGCTGAAGCTTTCTTT

J gene: TRBJ2-7
D gene: TRBD1
clone size: .
V gene: TRBV27
CDR3 protein: CASSLTGAYEQYF
CDR3 DNA: TGTGCCAGCAGTTTAACAGGGGCTTACGAGCAGTACTTC

J gene: TRBJ2-4
D gene: TRBD2
clone size: .
V gene: TRBV10-1
CDR3 protein: CASRGLAGVGAKNIQYF
CDR3 DNA: TGCGCCAGCAGGGGCCTAGCGGGAGTAGGTGCCAAAAACATTCAGTACTTC

J gene: TRBJ1-5
D gene: .
clone size: .
V gene: TRBV6-1
CDR3 protein: CASYFSGHSNQPQHF
CDR3 DNA: TGTGCCAGCTATTTTTCTGGCCATAGCAATCAGCCCCAGCATTTT

J gene: TRBJ2-5
D gene: TRBD2
clone size: .
V gene: TRBV15
CDR3 protein: CATSYNSGGPQTQYF
CDR3 DNA: TGTGCCACCAGTTATAACTCGGGGGGGCCACAGACCCAGTACTTC

J gene: TRBJ1-2
D gene: TRBD1
clone size: .
V gene: TRBV9
CDR3 protein: CASSPRGQGRGYGYTF
CDR3 DNA: TGTGCCAGCAGCCCTCGCGGACAGGGACGTGGCTATGGCTACACCTTC

J gene: TRBJ1-2
D gene: TRBD1
clone size: .
V gene: TRBV14
CDR3 protein: CASSWDSFYGYTF
CDR3 DNA: TGTGCCAGCAGCTGGGACAGCTTCTATGGCTACACCTTC

J gene: TRBJ1-3
D gene: .
clone size: .
V gene: TRBV4-2
CDR3 protein: CASSQDNGELGYF
CDR3 DNA: TGTGCCAGCAGCCAAGATAACGGAGAACTTGGGTATTTT

J gene: TRBJ2-2
D gene: TRBD2
clone size: few
V gene: TRBV4-3
CDR3 protein: CASSLGTSGNTGELFF
CDR3 DNA: TGCGCCAGCAGCCTAGGGACTAGCGGGAACACCGGGGAGCTGTTTTTT

J gene: TRBJ2-2
D gene: .
clone size: .
V gene: TRBV10-1
CDR3 protein: CASRDEGAGELFF
CDR3 DNA: TGCGCCAGCAGAGATGAGGGGGCCGGGGAGCTGTTTTTT

J gene: TRBJ2-1
D gene: TRBD2
clone size: few
V gene: TRBV11-2
CDR3 protein: CASRYIAGTTYNEQFF
CDR3 DNA: TGTGCCAGCAGATATATAGCGGGAACCACCTACAATGAGCAGTTCTTC

J gene: TRBJ1-2
D gene: TRBD1
clone size: .
V gene: TRBV7-8
CDR3 protein: CASSTGESNYGYTF
CDR3 DNA: TGTGCCAGCAGCACAGGGGAAAGTAACTATGGCTACACCTTC

J gene: TRBJ2-7
D gene: TRBD1
clone size: .
V gene: TRBV30
CDR3 protein: CAWSTGASYEQYF
CDR3 DNA: TGTGCCTGGTCGACAGGGGCATCCTACGAGCAGTACTTC